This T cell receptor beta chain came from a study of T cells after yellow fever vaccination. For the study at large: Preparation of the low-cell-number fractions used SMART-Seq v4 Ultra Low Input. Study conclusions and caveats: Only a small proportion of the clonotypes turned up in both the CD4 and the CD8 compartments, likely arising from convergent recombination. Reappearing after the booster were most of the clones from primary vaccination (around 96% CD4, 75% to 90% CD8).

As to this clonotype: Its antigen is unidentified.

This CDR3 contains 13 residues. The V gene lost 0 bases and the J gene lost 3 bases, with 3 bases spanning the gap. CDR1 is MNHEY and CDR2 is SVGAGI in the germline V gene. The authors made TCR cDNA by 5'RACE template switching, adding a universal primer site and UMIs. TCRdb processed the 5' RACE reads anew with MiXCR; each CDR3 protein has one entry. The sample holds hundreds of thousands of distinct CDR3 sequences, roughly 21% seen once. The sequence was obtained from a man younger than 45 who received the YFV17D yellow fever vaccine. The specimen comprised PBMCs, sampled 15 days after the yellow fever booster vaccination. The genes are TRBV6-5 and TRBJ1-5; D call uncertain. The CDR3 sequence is CASSYSTNQPQHF. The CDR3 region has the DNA TGTGCCAGCAGTTACTCAACCAATCAGCCCCAGCATTTT.